The present T cell receptor beta chain was sequenced within a study of T cell responses to AZD1222 COVID-19 vaccine. Using immunoSEQ multiplex PCR, the repertoire was profiled, and TCRdb retains in-frame clones only, with some absent. The table has approximately 26,000 clones, 89% seen once. The CDR3 runs to 13 residues. V lost 1 base and J lost 7, with 7 bases in between. The sequence was collected from an adult in good health. The rearrangement links TRBV12-3 or TRBV12-4 to TRBJ2-2; a possible D gene is TRBD2 (5 bases). Specimen: peripheral blood, collected on day 0 of AZD1222 vaccination. CDR3 in DNA: TGTGCCAGCAGTTTAGACGGGATCGGGGAGCTGTTTTTT. This translates into CASSLDGIGELFF.